One sample yielded the 24 T cell receptor beta chains listed below, sequenced in a study of glioma-infiltrating T cells after dendritic cell vaccination. Sequenced by immunoSEQ multiplex PCR; TCRdb stores in-frame clones only, minus some. Of 50,000 to 65,000 clones detected, about 85% appear once; the ten largest clones hold about 8.3%. Time point noted: after dendritic cell vaccination, including at tumor progression/relapse. The sample consisted of blood, taken after dendritic cell vaccination. All receptors come from a human donor with glioblastoma.

This rearrangement joins TRBV18 to TRBJ1-5; 7 nucleotides line up with TRBD1. The CDR3 totals 14 residues. Germline assignment: CDR1 KGHSH and CDR2 LQKENI. Germline trimming cut 4 bases from V and 3 bases from J; bases unmatched to any gene: 3. The chain's CDR3 is CASSQGASNQPQHF. In DNA, the CDR3 is TGTGCCAGCTCACAGGGGGCCTCCAATCAGCCCCAGCATTTT.

The chain is built from TRBV7-9 and TRBJ2-2; the match to TRBD1 covers 8 bases. CDR3 length: 15 amino acids. With V trimmed by 0 bases and J by 5 bases, 2 bases remained unmatched. CDR1 and CDR2 from the germline V gene are SEHNR and FQNEAQ (reference sequence). CDR3 sequence reads: CASSLAQGGTGELFF. CDR3 sequence (DNA): TGTGCCAGCAGCTTAGCACAGGGGGGTACCGGGGAGCTGTTTTTT.

This clone was seen a handful of times. This sequence joins TRBV11-3 and TRBJ2-5; 13 bases are shared with TRBD2. CDR1 and CDR2 (germline): SGHNT, YENEEA. With 5 bases clipped from V and 2 bases from J, the junction kept 11 bases outside the gene matches. This CDR3 has 18 residues. CDR3 DNA: TGTGCCAGCAGCCCCCGACTAGCGGGGGGTGGGGGGCAAGAGACCCAGTACTTC. It yields the protein CASSPRLAGGGGQETQYF.

The chain recombines TRBV10-1 with TRBJ2-2, with D maybe TRBD1 (6 bases). This CDR3 has 14 residues. Germline V gives CDR1 WNHNN, CDR2 SYGVQD (reference sequence). Trimming shortened V by 4 bases and J by 6 bases, and 12 bases separated the two germline ends. CDR3 region: CASSVRGSAGELFF. Written as DNA, the CDR3 is TGCGCCAGCAGTGTCAGGGGTTCTGCCGGGGAGCTGTTTTTT.

The chain combines TRBV30 with TRBJ2-5; TRBD1 matches 8 bases. The CDR3 sequence is 13 residues long. Per germline, CDR1 GTSNPN and CDR2 SVGIG (reference sequence). V dropped 4 bases and J dropped 5; count of bases not matched to a gene: 6. Here the CDR3 reads CAWNPGGRETQYF. CDR3 in DNA: TGTGCCTGGAACCCAGGGGGCCGGGAGACCCAGTACTTC.

The V call is TRBV19, the J call TRBJ1-2, with a weak D call TRBD1 (6 bases). Deletions cut 3 bases from V and 2 bases from J, with 13 bases between. There are 15 residues in the CDR3. Germline values: CDR1 LNHDA, CDR2 SQIVND (reference sequence). As DNA, the CDR3 is TGTGCCAGTAGTATCTCGCCAGGGGCGAACTATGGCTACACCTTC. Amino acids: CASSISPGANYGYTF.

This clone was counted a single time. V is TRBV9 and J is TRBJ2-5; 7 positions match TRBD2. The V and J ends lost 4 bases and 4 bases, in that order; junction bases with no gene match: 16. Germline values: CDR1 SGDLS, CDR2 YYNGEE. This CDR3 spans 17 amino acids. The CDR3 loop reads CASSSTTGGGLGETQYF. The CDR3 DNA sequence: TGTGCCAGCAGCAGCACCACCGGGGGAGGGCTAGGAGAGACCCAGTACTTC.

The V gene is TRBV28, the J gene TRBJ2-7; 9 bases are a match to TRBD1. This CDR3 has 14 residues. The germline V gene encodes CDR1 MDHEN and CDR2 SYDVKM. J was trimmed by 2 bases and V by 4 bases; bases with no gene match: 3. CDR3 loop: CASSWDRDAYEQYF. The CDR3 region has the DNA TGTGCCAGCAGTTGGGACAGGGACGCCTACGAGCAGTACTTC. Full variable domain (missing parts from reference TRBV28 and TRBJ2-7): DVKVTQSSRYLVKRTGEKVFLECVQDMDHENMFWYRQDPGLGLRLIYFSYDVKMKEKGDIPEGYSVSREKKERFSLILESASTNQTSMYLCASSWDRDAYEQYFGPGTRLTVT.

This chain connects TRBV7-3 to TRBJ2-1; D perhaps matches TRBD2 (6 bases). The CDR3 spans 15 residues. The V end was cut by 6 bases, the J end by 6 bases, with 18 bases between. The germline gives CDR1 SGHTA, CDR2 FQGTGA. CDR3: CASRSGSTTRNEQFF. The CDR3 DNA is TGTGCCAGCAGGTCCGGGAGCACCACCCGCAATGAGCAGTTCTTC.

The chain couples TRBV19 to TRBJ1-5; perhaps TRBD1 as D (5 bases). The CDR3 spans 15 residues. Germline CDR1 reads LNHDA; CDR2 reads SQIVND (reference sequence). Trimming cost V 6 bases and J 2 bases, with 14 bases left between them. CDR3 sequence reads: CASRHTGEGNQPQHF. The CDR3 DNA reads as TGTGCCAGTAGGCATACAGGCGAAGGCAATCAGCCCCAGCATTTT.

The chain combines TRBV29-1 with TRBJ2-7; maybe TRBD1 (6 bases). Germline V CDR1 and CDR2: SQVTM, ANQGSEA. The CDR3 is 13 amino acids. V was pared by 0 bases and J by 2 bases, with 8 bases between. CDR3 in DNA: TGCAGCGTTGAAGACAGGGGAACCTACGAGCAGTACTTC. Residues: CSVEDRGTYEQYF.

The chain is built from TRBV5-8 and TRBJ2-7, with D perhaps TRBD1 (6 bases). Germline V lookup: CDR1 SGHTS, CDR2 YDEGEE. Deletions cut 4 bases from V and 7 bases from J, with 21 bases between. CDR3 length: 15 residues. The CDR3 is CASSGWDTNLWEQYF. The CDR3 DNA follows: TGTGCCAGCAGCGGATGGGACACAAATTTGTGGGAGCAGTACTTC.

This clone was seen a single time. The DNA for the CDR3 is TGTGCCAGCAGCCGGACTAGCGGGGGAGGTGCTGAGCAGTTCTTC. Its translation is CASSRTSGGGAEQFF. This chain connects TRBV14 to TRBJ2-1, with 13 nucleotides matching TRBD2. Germline V gives CDR1 SGHDN, CDR2 FVKESK. Trimming at V came to 4 bases and at J to 9 bases, leaving 6 bases not matched to a gene. The CDR3 runs to 15 residues.

This chain connects TRBV5-4 to TRBJ2-7; TRBD1 matches 9 bases. The germline V gene encodes CDR1 SGHNT and CDR2 YYREEE (reference sequence). The CDR3 length is 14 residues. Trimming cost V 4 bases and J 3 bases; bases outside gene matches: 5. The CDR3 region has the DNA TGTGCCAGCAGCCCAGGGACAGGGAACTACGAGCAGTACTTC. The encoded protein is CASSPGTGNYEQYF.

The chain couples TRBV27 to TRBJ2-1, with D tentatively TRBD1 (5 bases). The CDR3 has 10 residues. Looked up from germline, CDR1 is MNHEY and CDR2 is SMNVEV (reference sequence). V dropped 8 bases and J dropped 6 bases, with 5 bases sitting between them. CDR3 in DNA: TGTGCCAGCGGGGCCAATGAGCAGTTCTTC. As protein: CASGANEQFF.

The chain uses TRBV29-1 and TRBJ2-3, with a weak D call TRBD1 (5 bases). The CDR3 is made up of 13 amino acids. Germline CDR1 is SQVTM and CDR2 is ANQGSEA. Trimming took off 5 bases at V and 1 base at J, with 10 bases between the two ends. In DNA form, the CDR3 reads TGCAGCGTTCGGCAGGGTGGCACAGATACGCAGTATTTT. Encoded protein: CSVRQGGTDTQYF.

The chain couples TRBV7-6 to TRBJ1-5; 10 nucleotides line up with TRBD1. In germline, CDR1 is SGHVS, CDR2 FNYEAQ. Losses at the gene ends were 5 bases for V and 5 bases for J; bases not matched to a gene: 9. The CDR3 runs to 16 residues. Written as DNA, the CDR3 is TGTGCCAGCAGCCCAAGAGGCGGGACAGGGGATCAGCCCCAGCATTTT. It translates to CASSPRGGTGDQPQHF.

J is TRBJ2-3 and V is TRBV27; TRBD2 matches 9 bases. In germline, CDR1 is MNHEY, CDR2 SMNVEV (reference sequence). The V and J ends lost 0 bases and 6 bases, in that order; junction bases with no gene match: 7. This CDR3 has 16 amino acids. The CDR3 protein is CASSLSRAGGRDTQYF. DNA for the CDR3: TGTGCCAGCAGTTTATCGAGAGCGGGGGGAAGGGATACGCAGTATTTT.

The rearrangement uses TRBV30 and TRBJ2-7; 7 positions match TRBD2. Germline lookup yields CDR1 GTSNPN and CDR2 SVGIG (reference sequence). The CDR3 loop spans 13 amino acids. V dropped 3 bases and J dropped 2; count of bases not matched to a gene: 4. This chain's CDR3 is CAWRGGRAYEQYF. In DNA form, the CDR3 reads TGTGCCTGGAGGGGGGGGAGGGCCTACGAGCAGTACTTC.

The chain uses TRBV7-2 and TRBJ1-3; D is ambiguous. The germline V gene encodes CDR1 SGHTA and CDR2 FQGNSA. V lost 1 base to trimming and J lost 0 bases, with 7 bases between them. The CDR3 runs 15 residues. CDR3 nucleotide sequence: TGTGCCAGCAGCTTAGTGGGCAGCTCTGGAAACACCATATATTTT. Translated, it gives CASSLVGSSGNTIYF. Looking up the rest from reference TRBV7-2 and TRBJ1-3 gives the full variable domain: GAGVSQSPSNKVTEKGKDVELRCDPISGHTALYWYRQSLGQGLEFLIYFQGNSAPDKSGLPSDRFSAERTGGSVSTLTIQRTQQEDSAVYLCASSLVGSSGNTIYFGEGSWLTVV.

The J gene is TRBJ1-1, the V gene TRBV7-8; 7 bases fit TRBD1. J was trimmed by 2 bases and V by 2 bases; bases with no gene match: 8. The CDR3 is 16 residues long. Germline CDR1 reads SGHVS; CDR2 reads FQNEAQ. DNA for the CDR3: TGTGCCAGCAGCTTATCCCCGGGACAGCGAAACACTGAAGCTTTCTTT. Translating it yields CASSLSPGQRNTEAFF.

This clone has just a few counts. The chain recombines TRBV6-5 with TRBJ2-2, with 7 bases matching TRBD1. Trimming took 4 bases from V and 5 from J; bases not matched to a gene: 7. This CDR3 has 15 residues. Germline V gene lookup returns CDR1 MNHEY and CDR2 SVGAGI. For the CDR3, the DNA is TGTGCCAGCAGTTGGAAGGGGGCGAGGACCGGGGAGCTGTTTTTT. Its translation: CASSWKGARTGELFF.

This clone was picked up one time. This rearrangement joins TRBV4-1 to TRBJ1-5; possible D gene TRBD1, 5 bases. Deletions cut 0 bases from V and 3 bases from J, with 15 bases between. CDR3 length: 17 residues. Germline V lookup: CDR1 MGHRA, CDR2 YSYEKL. The CDR3 is CASSQDLSLRDNQPQHF. In DNA, the CDR3 is TGCGCCAGCAGCCAAGATTTATCCCTCAGGGACAATCAGCCCCAGCATTTT.

The J gene is TRBJ1-5, the V gene TRBV30; D remains ambiguous. Germline V CDR1 and CDR2: GTSNPN, SVGIG (reference sequence). The V end was cut by 0 bases, the J end by 7 bases, with 10 bases between. The CDR3 has 13 amino acids. CDR3 sequence: CAWSVEGGQPQHF. CDR3 nucleotide sequence: TGTGCCTGGAGTGTAGAGGGCGGCCAGCCCCAGCATTTT.